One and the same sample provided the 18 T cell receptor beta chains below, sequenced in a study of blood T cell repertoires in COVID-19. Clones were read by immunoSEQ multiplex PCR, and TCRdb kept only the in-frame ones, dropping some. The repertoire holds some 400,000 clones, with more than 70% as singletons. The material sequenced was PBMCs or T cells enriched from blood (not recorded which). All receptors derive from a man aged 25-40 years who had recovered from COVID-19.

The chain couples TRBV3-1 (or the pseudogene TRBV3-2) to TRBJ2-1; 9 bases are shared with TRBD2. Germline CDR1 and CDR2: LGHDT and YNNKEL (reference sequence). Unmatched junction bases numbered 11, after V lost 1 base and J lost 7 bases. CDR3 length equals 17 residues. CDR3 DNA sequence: TGTGCCAGCAGCCAAGGCAGTGGGCTAGCGGGGAGGAATGAGCAGTTCTTC. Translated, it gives CASSQGSGLAGRNEQFF.

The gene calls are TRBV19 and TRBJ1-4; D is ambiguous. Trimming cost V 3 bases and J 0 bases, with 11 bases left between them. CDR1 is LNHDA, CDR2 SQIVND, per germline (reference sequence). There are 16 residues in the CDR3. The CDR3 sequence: CASSIEGIATNEKLFF. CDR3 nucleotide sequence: TGTGCCAGTAGTATTGAGGGAATCGCAACTAATGAAAAACTGTTTTTT. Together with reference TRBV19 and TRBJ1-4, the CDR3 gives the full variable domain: DGGITQSPKYLFRKEGQNVTLSCEQNLNHDAMYWYRQDPGQGLRLIYYSQIVNDFQKGDIAEGYSVSREKKESFPLTVTSAQKNPTAFYLCASSIEGIATNEKLFFGSGTQLSVL.

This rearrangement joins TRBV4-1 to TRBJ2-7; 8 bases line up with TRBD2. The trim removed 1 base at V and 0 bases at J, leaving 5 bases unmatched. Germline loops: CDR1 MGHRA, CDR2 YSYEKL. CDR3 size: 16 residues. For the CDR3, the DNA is TGCGCCAGCAGCCAAGGGCCGGGGGGGCCCTCCTACGAGCAGTACTTC. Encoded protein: CASSQGPGGPSYEQYF.

The CDR3 DNA is TGCAGTGCTAGTTGGACAGGGGGCGAAGCTTTCTTT. It translates to CSASWTGGEAFF. The gene calls are TRBV20-1 and TRBJ1-1; 11 bases align to TRBD1. The V segment lost 3 bases and the J segment 8 bases; nucleotides outside the gene matches: 2. CDR1 DFQATT and CDR2 SNEGSKA come from the germline V gene (reference sequence). This CDR3 contains 12 residues.

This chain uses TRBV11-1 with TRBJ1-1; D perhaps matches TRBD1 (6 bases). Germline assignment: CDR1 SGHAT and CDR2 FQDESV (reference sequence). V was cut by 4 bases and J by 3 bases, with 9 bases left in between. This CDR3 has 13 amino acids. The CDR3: CASSSDSHTEAFF. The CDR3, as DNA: TGTGCCAGCAGCTCGGACAGTCACACTGAAGCTTTCTTT.

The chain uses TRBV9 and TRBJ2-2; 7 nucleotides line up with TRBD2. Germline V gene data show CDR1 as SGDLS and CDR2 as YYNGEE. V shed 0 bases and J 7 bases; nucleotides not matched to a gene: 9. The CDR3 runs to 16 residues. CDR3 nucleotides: TGTGCCAGCAGCGTAGGGGCGGGGGTAATTGACGGGGAGCTGTTTTTT. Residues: CASSVGAGVIDGELFF.

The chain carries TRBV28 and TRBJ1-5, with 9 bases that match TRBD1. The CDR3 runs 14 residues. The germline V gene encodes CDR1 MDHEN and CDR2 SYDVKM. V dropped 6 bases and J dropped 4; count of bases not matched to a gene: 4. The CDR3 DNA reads TGTGCCAGCAGGGAAGGACAGGGGAATCAGCCCCAGCATTTT. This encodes CASREGQGNQPQHF.

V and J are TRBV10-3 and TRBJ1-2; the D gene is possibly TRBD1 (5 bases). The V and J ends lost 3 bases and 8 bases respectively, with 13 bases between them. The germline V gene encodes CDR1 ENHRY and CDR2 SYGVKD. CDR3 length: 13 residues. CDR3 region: CAISEPGKRGYTF. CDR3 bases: TGTGCCATCAGTGAACCAGGGAAAAGAGGCTACACCTTC.

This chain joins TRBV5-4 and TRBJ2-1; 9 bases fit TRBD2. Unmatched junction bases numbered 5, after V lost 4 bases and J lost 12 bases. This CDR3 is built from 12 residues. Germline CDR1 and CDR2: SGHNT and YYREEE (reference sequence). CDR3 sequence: CASSPGLAPQFF. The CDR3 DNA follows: TGTGCCAGCAGCCCGGGACTAGCTCCGCAGTTCTTC.

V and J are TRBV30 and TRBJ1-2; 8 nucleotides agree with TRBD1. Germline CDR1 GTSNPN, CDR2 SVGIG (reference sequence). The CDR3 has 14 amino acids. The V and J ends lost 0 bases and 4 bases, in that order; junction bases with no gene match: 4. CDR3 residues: CAWSVGQGIYGYTF. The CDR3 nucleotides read TGTGCCTGGAGTGTAGGACAGGGAATCTATGGCTACACCTTC.

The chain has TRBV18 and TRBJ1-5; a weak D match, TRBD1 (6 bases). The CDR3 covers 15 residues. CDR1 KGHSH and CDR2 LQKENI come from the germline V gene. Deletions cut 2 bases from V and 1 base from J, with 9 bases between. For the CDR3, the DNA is TGTGCCAGCTCACCAGCAGGGGACAGCAATCAGCCCCAGCATTTT. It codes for CASSPAGDSNQPQHF.

CDR3 sequence: CASRNSGGEADTQYF. Written as DNA, the CDR3 is TGTGCCAGCAGAAACTCCGGGGGAGAGGCAGATACGCAGTATTTT. The rearrangement links TRBV6-5 to TRBJ2-3, with D maybe TRBD2 (6 bases). The CDR3 spans 15 residues. Trimming took off 6 bases at V and 4 bases at J, with 17 bases between the two ends. Germline values: CDR1 MNHEY, CDR2 SVGAGI.

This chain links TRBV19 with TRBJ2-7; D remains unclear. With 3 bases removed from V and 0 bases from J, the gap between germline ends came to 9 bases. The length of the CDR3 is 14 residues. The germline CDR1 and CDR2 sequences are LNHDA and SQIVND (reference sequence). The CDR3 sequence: CASSIGGSSYEQYF. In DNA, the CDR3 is TGTGCCAGTAGTATTGGCGGCAGCTCCTACGAGCAGTACTTC.

The CDR3: CASSEGHGNTGELFF. The CDR3, as DNA: TGCGCCAGCAGCGAAGGACACGGGAACACCGGGGAGCTGTTTTTT. The V call is TRBV5-1, the J call TRBJ2-2, with TRBD1 as a possible D gene (5 bases). The CDR3 spans 15 residues. Germline lookup yields CDR1 SGHRS and CDR2 YFSETQ. V was shortened by 4 bases and J by 1 base, with 11 bases between the two germline ends. Complete variable domain (other parts from reference TRBV5-1 and TRBJ2-2): KAGVTQTPRYLIKTRGQQVTLSCSPISGHRSVSWYQQTPGQGLQFLFEYFSETQRNKGNFPGRFSGRQFSNSRSEMNVSTLELGDSALYLCASSEGHGNTGELFFGEGSRLTVL.

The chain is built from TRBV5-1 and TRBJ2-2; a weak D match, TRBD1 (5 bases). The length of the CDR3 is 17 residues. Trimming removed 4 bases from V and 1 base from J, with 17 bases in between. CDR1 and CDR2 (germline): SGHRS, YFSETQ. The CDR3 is CASSHSSGSGNTGELFF. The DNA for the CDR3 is TGCGCCAGCAGCCACAGCTCAGGGTCGGGGAACACCGGGGAGCTGTTTTTT.

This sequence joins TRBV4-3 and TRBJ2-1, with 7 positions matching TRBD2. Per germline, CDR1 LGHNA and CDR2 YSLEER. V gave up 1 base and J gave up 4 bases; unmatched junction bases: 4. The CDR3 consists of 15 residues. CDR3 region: CASSQGRDYYNEQFF. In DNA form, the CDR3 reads TGCGCCAGCAGCCAAGGGCGGGACTATTACAATGAGCAGTTCTTC.

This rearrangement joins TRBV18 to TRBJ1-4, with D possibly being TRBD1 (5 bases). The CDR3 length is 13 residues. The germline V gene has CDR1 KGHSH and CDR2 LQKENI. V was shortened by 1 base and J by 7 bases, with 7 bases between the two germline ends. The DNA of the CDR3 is TGTGCCAGCTCACCACTAAGGGGTGAAAAACTGTTTTTT. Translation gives CASSPLRGEKLFF.

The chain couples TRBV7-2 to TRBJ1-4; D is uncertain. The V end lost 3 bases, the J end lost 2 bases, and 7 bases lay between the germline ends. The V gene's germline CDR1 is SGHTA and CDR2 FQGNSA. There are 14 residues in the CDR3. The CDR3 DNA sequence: TGTGCCAGCAGCTTCGGGGTGACTAATGAAAAACTGTTTTTT. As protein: CASSFGVTNEKLFF.